A selection of T cell receptor beta chains follows, all from one sample in a study of T cell clones after liver transplantation. Sequencing used immunoSEQ multiplex PCR; TCRdb keeps in-frame clones, though not all of them. In the table there are under 150,000 clones, approximately 90% of which are singletons. Sample: CD4+ T cells from blood, taken 12 months after liver transplant. These receptors came from a human patient who received a liver transplant. The T cells may come from the graft donor. Each CDR3 is given with its conserved first and last residue. Each record gives: D gene, J gene, clone size, V gene, CDR3 DNA, CDR3 protein. A D gene is named only where the DNA matches it firmly. The size field is filled for only some rows; it gives once, few, many or a size class.

d_call: .
j_call: TRBJ2-7
clone_size: .
v_call: TRBV4-1
cdr3_nt: TGCGCCAGCAGCCAACGGACCGGCGGCTACGGGCAGTACTTC
cdr3_aa: CASSQRTGGYGQYF

d_call: .
j_call: TRBJ2-7
clone_size: once
v_call: TRBV7-8
cdr3_nt: TGTGCCAGCAGCTTAGCCCAGGGGCGTGGGGAGTACGAGCAGTACTTC
cdr3_aa: CASSLAQGRGEYEQYF

d_call: .
j_call: TRBJ2-3
clone_size: .
v_call: TRBV11-2
cdr3_nt: TGTGCCAGCAGCAGAAATCAAGGGACAACAGATACGCAGTATTTT
cdr3_aa: CASSRNQGTTDTQYF

d_call: TRBD2
j_call: TRBJ2-1
clone_size: .
v_call: TRBV5-6
cdr3_nt: TGTGCCAGCAGCTGGGGACTAGCGGGAGGGCACGGTGAGCAGTTCTTC
cdr3_aa: CASSWGLAGGHGEQFF

d_call: .
j_call: TRBJ2-1
clone_size: few
v_call: TRBV4-3
cdr3_nt: TGCGCCAGCAGTCCAAGTAAGATTGGGATTCCCTACAATGAGCAGTTCTTC
cdr3_aa: CASSPSKIGIPYNEQFF

d_call: .
j_call: TRBJ2-3
clone_size: .
v_call: TRBV6-1
cdr3_nt: TGTGCCAGCAGTGAAGGGACGGACGAGAGGACGCAGTATTTT
cdr3_aa: CASSEGTDERTQYF

d_call: .
j_call: TRBJ1-5
clone_size: .
v_call: TRBV4-1
cdr3_nt: TGCGCCAGCAGCCAGGACGACAGGACCTTTCAGCCCCAGCATTTT
cdr3_aa: CASSQDDRTFQPQHF

d_call: .
j_call: TRBJ1-2
clone_size: .
v_call: TRBV9
cdr3_nt: TGTGCCAGCAGCGTTGGACCGGGAGGCTACACCTTC
cdr3_aa: CASSVGPGGYTF

d_call: .
j_call: TRBJ1-1
clone_size: .
v_call: TRBV9
cdr3_nt: TGTGCCAGCAGCGTAGGGTCAGGGCCCATGAACACTGAAGCTTTCTTT
cdr3_aa: CASSVGSGPMNTEAFF

d_call: TRBD2
j_call: TRBJ2-3
clone_size: .
v_call: TRBV19
cdr3_nt: TGTGCCAGTAGTATAACTAGCGGAACCACAGATACGCAGTATTTT
cdr3_aa: CASSITSGTTDTQYF

d_call: TRBD1
j_call: TRBJ1-1
clone_size: .
v_call: TRBV2
cdr3_nt: TGTGCCAGCAGTGGAACAGGGGGAGGAGACACTGAAGCTTTCTTT
cdr3_aa: CASSGTGGGDTEAFF

d_call: TRBD1
j_call: TRBJ1-1
clone_size: .
v_call: TRBV28
cdr3_nt: TGTGCCAGCATCACCTTACAGGGGCGGACTGAAGCTTTCTTT
cdr3_aa: CASITLQGRTEAFF

d_call: .
j_call: TRBJ2-7
clone_size: .
v_call: TRBV28
cdr3_nt: TGTGCCAGCCGCGAGGGATCTCGGTACGAGCAGTACTTC
cdr3_aa: CASREGSRYEQYF

d_call: TRBD2
j_call: TRBJ2-3
clone_size: few
v_call: TRBV9
cdr3_nt: TGTGCCAGCAGCGCCTCATCGGTCCAAGCGGGAGGTGGTGCAGATACGCAGTATTTT
cdr3_aa: CASSASSVQAGGGADTQYF

d_call: .
j_call: TRBJ1-1
clone_size: .
v_call: TRBV19
cdr3_nt: TGTGCCAGTAGTTCGACAGTGAACACTGAAGCTTTCTTT
cdr3_aa: CASSSTVNTEAFF

d_call: .
j_call: TRBJ2-7
clone_size: once
v_call: TRBV15
cdr3_nt: TGTGCCACCAGCAGAGGCCGGGACTACGAGCAGTACTTC
cdr3_aa: CATSRGRDYEQYF

d_call: TRBD2
j_call: TRBJ2-1
clone_size: .
v_call: TRBV10-2
cdr3_nt: TGCGCCAGCGGAGTGACTAGCGGGAGAACTGGGGGTGAGCAGTTCTTC
cdr3_aa: CASGVTSGRTGGEQFF

d_call: .
j_call: TRBJ1-3
clone_size: .
v_call: TRBV11-3
cdr3_nt: TGTGCCAGCAGCTTGAGGGGAGAAGTGGAGGGGCCCAGAATTTTT
cdr3_aa: CASSLRGEVEGPRIF

d_call: TRBD2
j_call: TRBJ2-1
clone_size: .
v_call: TRBV7-8
cdr3_nt: TGTGCCAGCAGCTTACAAGCCGGAACTAGCGCGTCCTACAATGAGCAGTTCTTC
cdr3_aa: CASSLQAGTSASYNEQFF

d_call: TRBD1
j_call: TRBJ2-1
clone_size: .
v_call: TRBV19
cdr3_nt: TGTGCCAGTAGTATGGGACAGGGGTTTTTGATGACTTCGGGCAATGAGCAGTTCTTC
cdr3_aa: CASSMGQGFLMTSGNEQFF